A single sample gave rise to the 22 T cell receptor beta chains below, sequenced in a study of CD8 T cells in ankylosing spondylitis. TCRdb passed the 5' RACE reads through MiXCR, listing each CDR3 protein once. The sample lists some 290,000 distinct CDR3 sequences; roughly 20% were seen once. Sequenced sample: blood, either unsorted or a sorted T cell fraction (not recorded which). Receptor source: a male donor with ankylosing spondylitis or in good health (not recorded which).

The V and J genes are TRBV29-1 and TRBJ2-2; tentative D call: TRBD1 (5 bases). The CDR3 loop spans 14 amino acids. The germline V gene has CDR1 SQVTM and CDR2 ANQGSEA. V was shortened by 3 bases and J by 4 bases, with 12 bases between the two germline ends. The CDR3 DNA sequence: TGCAGCGTTGAGGGGCAGGGTGGCACCGGGGAGCTGTTTTTT. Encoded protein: CSVEGQGGTGELFF.

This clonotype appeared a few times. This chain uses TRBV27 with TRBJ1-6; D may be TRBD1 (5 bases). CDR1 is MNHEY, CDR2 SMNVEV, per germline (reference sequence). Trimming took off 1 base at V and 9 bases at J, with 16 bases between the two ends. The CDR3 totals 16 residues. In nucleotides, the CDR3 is TGTGCCAGCAGTTTATTAGGGGCGGATAGTAGTTCACCCCTCCACTTT. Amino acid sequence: CASSLLGADSSSPLHF.

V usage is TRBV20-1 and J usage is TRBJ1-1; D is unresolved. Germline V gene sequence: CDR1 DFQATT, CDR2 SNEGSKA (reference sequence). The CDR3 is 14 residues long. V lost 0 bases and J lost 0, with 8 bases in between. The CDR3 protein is CSAREGRLNTEAFF. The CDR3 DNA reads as TGCAGTGCTAGAGAAGGCAGGTTGAACACTGAAGCTTTCTTT.

The CDR3 DNA sequence: TGCAGTGCTACACCTGACAGGGGGCTCCAAGAGACCCAGTACTTC. This codes for CSATPDRGLQETQYF. The chain joins TRBV20-1 to TRBJ2-5, with 10 bases identical to TRBD1. CDR3 length: 15 amino acids. CDR1 and CDR2 from the germline V gene are DFQATT and SNEGSKA (reference sequence). The trim removed 4 bases at V and 1 base at J, leaving 6 bases unmatched.

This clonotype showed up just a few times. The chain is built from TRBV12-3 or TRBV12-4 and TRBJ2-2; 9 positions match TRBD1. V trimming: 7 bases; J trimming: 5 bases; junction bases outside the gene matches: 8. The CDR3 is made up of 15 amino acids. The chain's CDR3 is CASKMGQGGTGELFF. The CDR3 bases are TGTGCCAGCAAAATGGGACAGGGAGGTACCGGGGAGCTGTTTTTT.

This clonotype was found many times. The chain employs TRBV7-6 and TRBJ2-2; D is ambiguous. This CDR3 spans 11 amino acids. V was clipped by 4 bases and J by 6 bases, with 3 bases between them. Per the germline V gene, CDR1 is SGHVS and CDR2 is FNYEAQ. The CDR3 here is CASSSSGELFF. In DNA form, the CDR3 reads TGTGCCAGCAGCTCCTCCGGGGAGCTGTTTTTT.

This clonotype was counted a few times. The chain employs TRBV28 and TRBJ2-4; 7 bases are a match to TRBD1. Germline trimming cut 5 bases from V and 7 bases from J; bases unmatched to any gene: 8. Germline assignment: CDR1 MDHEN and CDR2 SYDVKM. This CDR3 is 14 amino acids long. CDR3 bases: TGTGCCAGCAGTCCAGGACAGACAGGGAACATTCAGTACTTC. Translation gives CASSPGQTGNIQYF.

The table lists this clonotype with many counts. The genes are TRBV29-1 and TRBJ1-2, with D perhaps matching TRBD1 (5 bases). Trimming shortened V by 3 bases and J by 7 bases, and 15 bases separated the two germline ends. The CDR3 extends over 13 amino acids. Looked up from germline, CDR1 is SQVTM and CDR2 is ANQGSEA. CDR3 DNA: TGCAGCGTTGAGTCGCAGGCTGGGACTGGCTACACCTTC. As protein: CSVESQAGTGYTF.

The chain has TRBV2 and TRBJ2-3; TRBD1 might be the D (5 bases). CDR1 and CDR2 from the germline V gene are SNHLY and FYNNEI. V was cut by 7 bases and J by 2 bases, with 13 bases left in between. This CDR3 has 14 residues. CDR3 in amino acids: CASTPTEITDTQYF. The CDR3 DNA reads TGTGCCAGCACCCCGACAGAAATCACAGATACGCAGTATTTT.

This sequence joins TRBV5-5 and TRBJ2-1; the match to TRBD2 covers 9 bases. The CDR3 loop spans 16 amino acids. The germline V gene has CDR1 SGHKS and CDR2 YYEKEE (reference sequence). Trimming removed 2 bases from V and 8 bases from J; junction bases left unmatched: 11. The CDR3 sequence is CASSLGTSLNGDEQFF. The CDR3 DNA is TGTGCCAGCAGCTTAGGGACTAGCCTCAACGGGGATGAGCAGTTCTTC.

For the CDR3, the DNA is TGCGCCAGCAGCTTGGCCGTCGACAGGGTAGAGACCCAGTACTTC. Its translation: CASSLAVDRVETQYF. The chain employs TRBV5-1 and TRBJ2-5, with 7 nucleotides matching TRBD1. The CDR3 covers 15 residues. Germline assignment: CDR1 SGHRS and CDR2 YFSETQ. J was trimmed by 4 bases and V by 0 bases; bases with no gene match: 6.

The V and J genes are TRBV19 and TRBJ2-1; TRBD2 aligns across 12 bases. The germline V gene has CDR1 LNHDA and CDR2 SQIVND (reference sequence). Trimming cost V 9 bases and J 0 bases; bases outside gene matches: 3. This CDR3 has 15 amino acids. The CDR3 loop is CASRLAGDSYNEQFF. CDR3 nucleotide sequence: TGTGCCAGCAGACTAGCGGGGGACTCCTACAATGAGCAGTTCTTC.

The CDR3 loop is CASSQDERAAGELFF. CDR3 sequence (DNA): TGTGCCAGCAGCCAAGACGAGCGGGCAGCCGGGGAGCTGTTTTTT. The chain uses TRBV4-2 and TRBJ2-2; D perhaps matches TRBD2 (6 bases). The CDR3 loop spans 15 amino acids. V was shortened by 0 bases and J by 6 bases, with 11 bases between the two germline ends. Germline V gene data show CDR1 as LGHNA and CDR2 as YNFKEQ.

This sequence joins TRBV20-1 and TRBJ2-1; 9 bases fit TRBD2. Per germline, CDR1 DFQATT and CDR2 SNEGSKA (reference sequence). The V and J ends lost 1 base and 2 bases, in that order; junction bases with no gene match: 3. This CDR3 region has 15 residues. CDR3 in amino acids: CSARGLAATYNEQFF. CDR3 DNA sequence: TGCAGTGCTAGAGGACTAGCGGCAACCTACAATGAGCAGTTCTTC.

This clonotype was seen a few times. The CDR3 loop is CASSLEQGLLNEKLFF. In DNA form, the CDR3 reads TGTGCCAGCAGTTTAGAACAGGGGCTCCTTAATGAAAAACTGTTTTTT. The chain uses TRBV12-3 or TRBV12-4 and TRBJ1-4; 7 nucleotides match TRBD1. The CDR3 spans 16 residues. Unmatched junction bases numbered 6, after V lost 1 base and J lost 4 bases.

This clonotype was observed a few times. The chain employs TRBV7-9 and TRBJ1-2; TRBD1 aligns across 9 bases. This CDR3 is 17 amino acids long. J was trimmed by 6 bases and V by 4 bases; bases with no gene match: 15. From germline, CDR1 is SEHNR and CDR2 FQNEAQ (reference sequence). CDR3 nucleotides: TGTGCCAGCAGCTCCCAGGGGTTGGACAGGGGTAAAAATGGCTACACCTTC. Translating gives CASSSQGLDRGKNGYTF.

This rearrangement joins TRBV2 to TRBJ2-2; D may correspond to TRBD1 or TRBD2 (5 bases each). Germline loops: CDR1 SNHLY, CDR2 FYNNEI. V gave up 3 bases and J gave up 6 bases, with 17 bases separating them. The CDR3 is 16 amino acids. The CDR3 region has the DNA TGTGCCAGCAGTGAGGCCGGGACCGCAGTCCCCGGGGAGCTGTTTTTT. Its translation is CASSEAGTAVPGELFF.

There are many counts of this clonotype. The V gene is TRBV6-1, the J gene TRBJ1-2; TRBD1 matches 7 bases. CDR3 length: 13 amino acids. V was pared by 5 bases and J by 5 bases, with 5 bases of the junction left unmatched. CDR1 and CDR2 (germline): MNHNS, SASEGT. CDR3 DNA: TGTGCCAGCAGTCCGGGACAGACATATGGCTACACCTTC. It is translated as CASSPGQTYGYTF.

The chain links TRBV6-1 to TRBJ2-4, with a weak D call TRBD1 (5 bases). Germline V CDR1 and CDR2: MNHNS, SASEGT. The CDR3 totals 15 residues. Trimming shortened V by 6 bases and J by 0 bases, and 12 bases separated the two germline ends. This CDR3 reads CASSSPQVAKNIQYF. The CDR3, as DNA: TGTGCCAGCAGCAGTCCACAGGTAGCCAAAAACATTCAGTACTTC.

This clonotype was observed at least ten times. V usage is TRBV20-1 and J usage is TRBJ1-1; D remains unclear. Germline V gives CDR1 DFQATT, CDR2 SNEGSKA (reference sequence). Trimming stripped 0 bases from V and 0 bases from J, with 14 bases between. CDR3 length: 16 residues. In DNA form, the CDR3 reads TGCAGTGCTAGAGAGCTGAAAATCTCCATGAACACTGAAGCTTTCTTT. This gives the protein CSARELKISMNTEAFF.

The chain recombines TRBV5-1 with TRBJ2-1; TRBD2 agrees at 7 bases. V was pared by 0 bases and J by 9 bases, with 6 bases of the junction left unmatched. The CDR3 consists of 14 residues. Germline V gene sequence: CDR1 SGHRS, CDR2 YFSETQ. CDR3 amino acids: CASSLEAGAGEQFF. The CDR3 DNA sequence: TGCGCCAGCAGCTTGGAGGCGGGAGCGGGTGAGCAGTTCTTC.

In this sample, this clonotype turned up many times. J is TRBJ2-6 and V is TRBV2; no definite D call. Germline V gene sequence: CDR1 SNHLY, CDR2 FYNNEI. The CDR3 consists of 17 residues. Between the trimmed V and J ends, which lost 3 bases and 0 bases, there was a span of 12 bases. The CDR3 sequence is CASSDGQESSGANVLTF. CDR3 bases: TGTGCCAGCAGTGACGGGCAGGAAAGCTCTGGGGCCAACGTCCTGACTTTC.